This TCR beta chain derives from a study of T-cell reconstitution after alpha-beta-depleted transplantation in children. The study, taken as a whole, reports: About two months after transplant, alpha-beta T cells reportedly came from several hundred expanded graft clones.

Per germline, CDR1 SGHRS and CDR2 YFSETQ. There are 14 residues in the CDR3. On this clonotype: The antigen remains unidentified. Its ends do not fully match the called genes, so a read error is possible.

TCRbeta library preparation incorporated unique molecular identifiers. MiXCR was run by TCRdb on the PCR reads, yielding one entry per CDR3 protein. The sample has about 830,000 distinct CDR3 sequences; roughly 15% are singletons. The TCR originated in a male patient between 5 and 17 years old who had a stem cell transplant for acute lymphoblastic leukemia, so the T cells may come from the graft donor. Sample: PBMCs, mostly from graft donor cells, taken 360 days after TCRalphabeta/CD19-depleted stem cell transplant. This rearrangement joins TRBV5-1 to TRBJ2-1; 7 bases line up with TRBD1. CDR3 protein: CAGSSDRAWNEQFF. The DNA of the CDR3 is TGCGCCGGCAGCTCCGACAGGGCCTGGAATGAGCAGTTCTTC.